This TCR beta chain is from a study of T cells after yellow fever vaccination. Findings of the study overall: Clonotypes shared by both compartments, CD4 and CD8, made up a small share.

MiXCR, applied by TCRdb to the 5' RACE reads, yields one record per CDR3 protein. The table shows approximately 85,000 distinct CDR3 sequences, with 13% occurring only once. This clonotype was counted between two and nine times. CDR3 size: 14 residues. Germline CDR1 reads SNHLY; CDR2 reads FYNNEI. The V and J ends lost 5 bases and 8 bases respectively, with 15 bases between them. This sequence originates from a man between 18 and 29 years old who received the YFV17D yellow fever vaccine. This material consisted of CD8+ T cells not binding an NS4B(214-222) dextramer, sorted from PBMCs, taken more than 20 days after the first yellow fever vaccination. The chain uses TRBV2 and TRBJ1-4, with D possibly matching TRBD1 (5 bases). CDR3 in DNA: TGTGCCAGCAGTCTGGGCCCAGGGTCCGAAAAACTGTTTTTT. The encoded protein is CASSLGPGSEKLFF.